Listed below are T cell receptor beta chains from one sample, sequenced in a study of cytomegalovirus exposure and HLA in healthy donors. Method: immunoSEQ multiplex PCR; TCRdb's copy keeps in-frame clones and lacks some. Here the sample table reports approximately 120,000 clones. Material: PBMCs. The receptor source for this set is a woman aged 55-69 years in good health and CMV-seronegative. Both conserved end residues are part of each CDR3. The order of the fields is CDR3 protein, CDR3 DNA, J gene, D gene, V gene. A D gene is named only where the DNA matches it firmly.

CDR3 protein: CASSYKWTAFSPLHF; CDR3 DNA: TGTGCCAGCAGTTACAAGTGGACAGCTTTTTCACCCCTCCACTTT; J gene: TRBJ1-6; D gene: .; V gene: TRBV6-5
CDR3 protein: CASSSPPRGDTQYF; CDR3 DNA: TGTGCCAGCAGCTCTCCCCCTAGGGGAGATACGCAGTATTTT; J gene: TRBJ2-3; D gene: .; V gene: TRBV6-5
CDR3 protein: CASSPGTGGLTDTQYF; CDR3 DNA: TGCGCCAGCAGCCCCGGGACAGGGGGCTTGACAGATACGCAGTATTTT; J gene: TRBJ2-3; D gene: TRBD1; V gene: TRBV5-1
CDR3 protein: CASTKRAEYNEQFF; CDR3 DNA: TGTGCCAGCACCAAGCGGGCGGAGTACAATGAGCAGTTCTTC; J gene: TRBJ2-1; D gene: .; V gene: TRBV7-9
CDR3 protein: CASSVERDSYEQYF; CDR3 DNA: TGTGCCAGCAGCGTAGAGCGGGACTCCTACGAGCAGTACTTC; J gene: TRBJ2-7; D gene: TRBD2; V gene: TRBV9
CDR3 protein: CASSYSDTAIGTSGPGNTQYF; CDR3 DNA: TGTGCCAGCAGTTACTCGGACACGGCTATCGGGACTAGCGGTCCGGGGAATACGCAGTATTTT; J gene: TRBJ2-3; D gene: TRBD2; V gene: TRBV6-7
CDR3 protein: CASSRREVGEKLFF; CDR3 DNA: TGTGCCAGCAGCCGCAGGGAGGTGGGTGAAAAACTGTTTTTT; J gene: TRBJ1-4; D gene: .; V gene: TRBV2
CDR3 protein: CASSLTDRGDEKLFF; CDR3 DNA: TGCGCCAGCAGCCTAACGGACAGGGGAGATGAAAAACTGTTTTTT; J gene: TRBJ1-4; D gene: TRBD1; V gene: TRBV4-1
CDR3 protein: CAIGGGEKLFF; CDR3 DNA: TGTGCCATCGGGGGAGGGGAAAAACTGTTTTTT; J gene: TRBJ1-4; D gene: .; V gene: TRBV10-3
CDR3 protein: CASSPRRGGPDTQYF; CDR3 DNA: TGTGCCAGCAGTCCCCGGCGCGGGGGCCCAGATACGCAGTATTTT; J gene: TRBJ2-3; D gene: .; V gene: TRBV28
CDR3 protein: CASSFVGTGSYEQYF; CDR3 DNA: TGTGCCAGCAGTTTCGTGGGGACAGGGTCCTACGAGCAGTACTTC; J gene: TRBJ2-7; D gene: TRBD1; V gene: TRBV27
CDR3 protein: CASVPGQNTGELFF; CDR3 DNA: TGTGCCAGCGTTCCGGGACAGAACACCGGGGAGCTGTTTTTT; J gene: TRBJ2-2; D gene: .; V gene: TRBV6-1
CDR3 protein: CASSEDPDRVSFEAFF; CDR3 DNA: TGTGCCAGCAGTGAAGATCCGGACAGAGTTTCTTTTGAAGCTTTCTTT; J gene: TRBJ1-1; D gene: .; V gene: TRBV6-1
CDR3 protein: CASSLTSGSYNEQFF; CDR3 DNA: TGTGCCAGCAGTTTGACTAGCGGATCCTACAATGAGCAGTTCTTC; J gene: TRBJ2-1; D gene: TRBD2; V gene: TRBV6-5
CDR3 protein: CASSVGGRAMNTEAFF; CDR3 DNA: TGTGCCAGCAGCGTAGGAGGGAGGGCAATGAACACTGAAGCTTTCTTT; J gene: TRBJ1-1; D gene: .; V gene: TRBV9
CDR3 protein: CASSFNQRGGGSYEQYF; CDR3 DNA: TGTGCCAGCAGTTTCAACCAGCGGGGGGGCGGGTCCTACGAGCAGTACTTC; J gene: TRBJ2-7; D gene: TRBD2; V gene: TRBV27
CDR3 protein: CASSLDGQGVVPYGYTF; CDR3 DNA: TGTGCCAGCAGCTTGGACGGACAGGGGGTGGTACCTTATGGCTACACCTTC; J gene: TRBJ1-2; D gene: TRBD1; V gene: TRBV5-4
CDR3 protein: CASSLGVGAYEQYF; CDR3 DNA: TGTGCCAGCAGTTTAGGGGTAGGGGCATACGAGCAGTACTTC; J gene: TRBJ2-7; D gene: .; V gene: TRBV27
CDR3 protein: CASSSGQGNYGYTF; CDR3 DNA: TGTGCCAGCAGCTCTGGACAGGGGAACTATGGCTACACCTTC; J gene: TRBJ1-2; D gene: TRBD1; V gene: TRBV5-4
CDR3 protein: CASSFQSGRTDTQYF; CDR3 DNA: TGTGCCAGCAGCTTCCAAAGCGGGAGAACAGATACGCAGTATTTT; J gene: TRBJ2-3; D gene: TRBD2; V gene: TRBV7-9
CDR3 protein: CAWSQGQPQHF; CDR3 DNA: TGTGCCTGGAGCCAGGGACAGCCCCAGCATTTT; J gene: TRBJ1-5; D gene: .; V gene: TRBV30
CDR3 protein: CASSDGVKNIQYF; CDR3 DNA: TGTGCCAGCAGTGACGGGGTCAAAAACATTCAGTACTTC; J gene: TRBJ2-4; D gene: .; V gene: TRBV6-1
CDR3 protein: CSAGSGQGNTF; CDR3 DNA: TGCAGCGCCGGGTCGGGACAGGGAAATACCTTC; J gene: TRBJ2-7; D gene: TRBD1; V gene: TRBV29-1
CDR3 protein: CASSLREGASGETQYF; CDR3 DNA: TGCGCCAGCAGCTTGAGAGAGGGGGCTTCTGGAGAGACCCAGTACTTC; J gene: TRBJ2-5; D gene: TRBD1; V gene: TRBV5-1
CDR3 protein: CASRYPGGNYGYTF; CDR3 DNA: TGTGCCAGCAGGTACCCAGGGGGCAACTATGGCTACACCTTC; J gene: TRBJ1-2; D gene: TRBD1; V gene: TRBV7-9
CDR3 protein: CASSLTGETEAFF; CDR3 DNA: TGTGCCAGCAGCCTCACGGGGGAAACTGAAGCTTTCTTT; J gene: TRBJ1-1; D gene: .; V gene: TRBV6-5
CDR3 protein: CASSLTQEETQYF; CDR3 DNA: TGTGCCAGCAGCTTAACCCAGGAAGAGACCCAGTACTTC; J gene: TRBJ2-5; D gene: .; V gene: TRBV7-3
CDR3 protein: CASSLATGAHSGNTIYF; CDR3 DNA: TGTGCCAGCAGCTTAGCGACAGGGGCTCACTCTGGAAACACCATATATTTT; J gene: TRBJ1-3; D gene: TRBD1; V gene: TRBV7-9
CDR3 protein: CASSATSGGSNEQFF; CDR3 DNA: TGTGCCAGCAGCGCGACTAGCGGGGGGAGCAATGAGCAGTTCTTC; J gene: TRBJ2-1; D gene: TRBD2; V gene: TRBV9
CDR3 protein: CASSLMLDRGSPAFF; CDR3 DNA: TGTGCCAGCAGCTTAATGCTCGATCGTGGCAGTCCAGCTTTCTTT; J gene: TRBJ1-1; D gene: .; V gene: TRBV11-2
CDR3 protein: CASSLALWQGTVSGNTIYF; CDR3 DNA: TGTGCCAGCAGCTTAGCGCTATGGCAAGGGACAGTCTCTGGAAACACCATATATTTT; J gene: TRBJ1-3; D gene: TRBD1; V gene: TRBV7-6
CDR3 protein: CASSELPGQAYEQYF; CDR3 DNA: TGTGCCAGCAGTGAACTCCCTGGACAGGCCTACGAGCAGTACTTC; J gene: TRBJ2-7; D gene: TRBD1; V gene: TRBV6-1
CDR3 protein: CASSPMPGSYEQYF; CDR3 DNA: TGTGCCAGCTCACCGATGCCAGGGTCTTACGAGCAGTACTTC; J gene: TRBJ2-7; D gene: .; V gene: TRBV18
CDR3 protein: CASSDSAGGYQPQHF; CDR3 DNA: TGTGCCAGCAGTGATTCGGCAGGGGGCTATCAGCCCCAGCATTTT; J gene: TRBJ1-5; D gene: TRBD1; V gene: TRBV2
CDR3 protein: CASSLRSTSGGRTDTQYF; CDR3 DNA: TGTGCCAGCAGCTTAAGGTCGACTAGCGGGGGTCGCACAGATACGCAGTATTTT; J gene: TRBJ2-3; D gene: TRBD2; V gene: TRBV7-3